This T cell receptor (beta chain) appears in the sequencing data of a study of blood T cell repertoires in COVID-19. About the study: Acute-phase and convalescent COVID-19 samples originated in the United States, Italy and Spain. From T cells, B-cell-depleted T cells, or PBMCs came the material, which was cDNA or gDNA.

Original processing notes: Quantification of nucleated cells was approximated via reference gene primer amplification. Generated by immunoSEQ multiplex PCR, the TCRdb table keeps only in-frame clones and is missing some. V and J calls plus clone size are reproduced from that table; the DNA served to infer D and trimming. This table has tens of thousands of clones, more than 85% appearing once. CDR1 LGHNA and CDR2 YNFKEQ come from the germline V gene. There are 15 residues in the CDR3. V was clipped by 1 base and J by 5 bases; unmatched bases: 4. V gene TRBV4-2 combines with J gene TRBJ2-2; 7 bases map to TRBD2. The sequence was obtained from a man between 65 and 79 years old with active COVID-19. The sequencing input was peripheral blood. This CDR3 is CASSQVSGGTGELFF. As DNA, the CDR3 is TGTGCCAGCAGCCAAGTCTCGGGGGGAACCGGGGAGCTGTTTTTT.